The 28 T cell receptor beta chains below all came from one sample that was sequenced in a study of blood T cell repertoires in COVID-19. Clones were read by immunoSEQ multiplex PCR, and TCRdb kept only the in-frame ones, dropping some. Of some 42,000 clones in the sample, approximately 85% were seen once. The material sequenced was peripheral blood. These receptors came from a human donor in a cohort sampled during active COVID-19.

This clone came up a few times. V is TRBV19 and J is TRBJ1-2; 10 bases line up with TRBD1. The CDR3 is 15 residues long. Trimming took 4 bases from V and 6 from J; bases not matched to a gene: 8. Per germline, CDR1 LNHDA and CDR2 SQIVND (reference sequence). As DNA, the CDR3 is TGTGCCAGTAGTACAATACCGGGACAGGGGCATGGCTACACCTTC. Its protein is CASSTIPGQGHGYTF.

This sequence joins TRBV5-1 and TRBJ2-3, with 10 bases that match TRBD2. Per the germline V gene, CDR1 is SGHRS and CDR2 is YFSETQ. With 0 bases clipped from V and 2 bases from J, the junction kept 3 bases outside the gene matches. CDR3 length: 16 amino acids. CDR3 loop: CASSLELAGDTDTQYF. Here the CDR3 DNA reads TGCGCCAGCAGCTTGGAGCTAGCGGGGGACACAGATACGCAGTATTTT.

CDR3 nucleotide sequence: TGTGCCAGCAGCGGAGACCTGGCCTCCTCCTACGAGCAGTACTTC. This translates into CASSGDLASSYEQYF. The genes are TRBV5-4 and TRBJ2-7, with D uncertain. Trimming took off 4 bases at V and 0 bases at J, with 14 bases between the two ends. Germline lookup yields CDR1 SGHNT and CDR2 YYREEE (reference sequence). The CDR3 has 15 amino acids.

The chain carries TRBV6-2 or TRBV6-3 and TRBJ2-7, with 12 nucleotides matching TRBD2. V lost 4 bases to trimming and J lost 0 bases; unmatched junction nucleotides: 7. CDR1 is MNHEY and CDR2 is SVGEGT in the germline V gene. The CDR3 consists of 17 residues. The CDR3: CASSSRTSGVSSYEQYF. In DNA, the CDR3 is TGTGCCAGCAGTTCCCGGACTAGCGGGGTTAGCTCCTACGAGCAGTACTTC.

The rearrangement links TRBV6-4 to TRBJ2-1, with TRBD2 matching over 9 bases. Germline V gene data show CDR1 as MRHNA and CDR2 as SNTAGT. This CDR3 is built from 15 residues. The V and J ends lost 6 bases and 3 bases, in that order; junction bases with no gene match: 6. The CDR3 sequence is CASSGSGGDYNEQFF. The CDR3 nucleotides are TGTGCCAGCAGCGGTAGCGGGGGTGACTACAATGAGCAGTTCTTC.

The chain joins TRBV7-2 to TRBJ1-5, with D hard to call. Germline V CDR1 and CDR2: SGHTA, FQGNSA. This CDR3 has 13 residues. V lost 2 bases to trimming and J lost 5 bases, with 7 bases between them. CDR3: CASSLYGDQPQHF. Here the CDR3 DNA reads TGTGCCAGCAGCTTATACGGAGATCAGCCCCAGCATTTT. The whole variable domain, filled in from reference TRBV7-2 and TRBJ1-5, reads GAGVSQSPSNKVTEKGKDVELRCDPISGHTALYWYRQSLGQGLEFLIYFQGNSAPDKSGLPSDRFSAERTGGSVSTLTIQRTQQEDSAVYLCASSLYGDQPQHFGDGTRLSIL.

This CDR3 is CASSYSTGHRDEKLFF. As DNA, the CDR3 is TGTGCCAGCAGTTACTCGACGGGACACCGGGATGAAAAACTGTTTTTT. The rearrangement links TRBV6-5 to TRBJ1-4; D possibly corresponds to TRBD1 (6 bases). There are 16 residues in the CDR3. Germline V gene sequence: CDR1 MNHEY, CDR2 SVGAGI. The germline V and J ends were trimmed by 0 bases and 6 bases, with 14 bases remaining between them.

This chain uses TRBV5-1 with TRBJ1-2; 7 bases agree with TRBD1. Germline V gene data show CDR1 as SGHRS and CDR2 as YFSETQ. The CDR3 sequence is 15 residues long. V gave up 1 base and J gave up 0 bases; unmatched junction bases: 3. CDR3 bases: TGCGCCAGCAGCTTGTGGACAGGACCTAACTATGGCTACACCTTC. Translated: CASSLWTGPNYGYTF.

The chain links TRBV10-2 to TRBJ1-1; D not certain. The CDR3 spans 14 residues. CDR1 is WSHSY, CDR2 SAAADI, per germline. V dropped 7 bases and J dropped 0 bases, with 12 bases sitting between them. CDR3 protein: CASTGIALNTEAFF. In DNA form, the CDR3 reads TGCGCCAGCACGGGGATAGCCTTGAACACTGAAGCTTTCTTT.

The chain is built from TRBV1 and TRBJ1-4. TRBV1 is described as a pseudogene. The CDR3 loop spans 12 amino acids. CDR3 in amino acids: CTSSQDPRKLFF. The DNA for the CDR3 is TGCACCAGCAGCCAAGATCCCCGAAAACTGTTTTTT.

This CDR3 is CAISPDRASSGYTF. In nucleotides, the CDR3 is TGTGCCATCAGCCCGGACAGGGCTTCGAGCGGCTACACCTTC. The gene calls are TRBV10-3 and TRBJ1-2; 8 positions match TRBD1. J was trimmed by 8 bases and V by 6 bases; bases with no gene match: 11. The CDR3 consists of 14 residues. CDR1 ENHRY and CDR2 SYGVKD come from the germline V gene.

The V and J genes are TRBV28 and TRBJ2-4; the match to TRBD1 covers 8 bases. V lost 4 bases and J lost 12; bases outside the gene matches: 2. CDR1 and CDR2 from the germline V gene are MDHEN and SYDVKM. CDR3 size: 11 residues. The CDR3 DNA sequence: TGTGCCAGCAGTTCCACAGGGGGTCAGTACTTC. Protein product: CASSSTGGQYF.

V is TRBV5-1 and J is TRBJ2-5; weak D call: TRBD2 (6 bases). The CDR3 length is 16 residues. Germline V gene sequence: CDR1 SGHRS, CDR2 YFSETQ. Trimming cost V 7 bases and J 2 bases, with 21 bases left between them. DNA of the CDR3: TGCGCCAGCGCTACCACGGGCCAGCGGGTACAAGAGACCCAGTACTTC. This sequence encodes CASATTGQRVQETQYF. Complete variable domain (other parts from reference TRBV5-1 and TRBJ2-5): KAGVTQTPRYLIKTRGQQVTLSCSPISGHRSVSWYQQTPGQGLQFLFEYFSETQRNKGNFPGRFSGRQFSNSRSEMNVSTLELGDSALYLCASATTGQRVQETQYFGPGTRLLVL.

The V gene is TRBV6-5, the J gene TRBJ1-1, with 7 nucleotides matching TRBD1. Germline values: CDR1 MNHEY, CDR2 SVGAGI. The junction had 9 bases not matched to a gene; V was cut back by 6 bases and J by 2 bases. The CDR3 has 15 residues. CDR3 protein: CASRGPQGVNTEAFF. CDR3 coding DNA: TGTGCCAGCAGGGGCCCTCAGGGGGTCAACACTGAAGCTTTCTTT.

The chain uses TRBV2 and TRBJ2-2, with 9 bases aligning to TRBD1. After removal of 3 bases from V and 0 bases from J, the junction contained 2 bases not matched to a gene. Germline CDR1 is SNHLY and CDR2 is FYNNEI. CDR3 size: 16 residues. The CDR3 bases are TGTGCCAGCAGTGATGGGGACAGGGCGAACACCGGGGAGCTGTTTTTT. This translates into CASSDGDRANTGELFF.

This chain uses TRBV4-3 with TRBJ1-3; D is ambiguous. Deletions cut 0 bases from V and 0 bases from J, with 24 bases between. This CDR3 region has 21 residues. The germline gives CDR1 LGHNA, CDR2 YSLEER. DNA for the CDR3: TGCGCCAGCAGCCAAGACCTATGGTGGGGAGGACGGAGTTACTCTGGAAACACCATATATTTT. It encodes CASSQDLWWGGRSYSGNTIYF.

The rearrangement links TRBV2 to TRBJ2-3, with D tentatively TRBD1 (5 bases). The CDR3 totals 16 residues. Trimming took off 8 bases at V and 0 bases at J, with 18 bases between the two ends. CDR1 SNHLY and CDR2 FYNNEI come from the germline V gene. The CDR3 reads CASSYQGLLSTDTQYF. The CDR3 DNA follows: TGTGCCAGCTCCTACCAGGGCCTTCTAAGCACAGATACGCAGTATTTT.

This clone was recorded only once. Germline is not matched at one junction end, which may reflect a read error. The J gene is TRBJ2-5, the V gene TRBV7-7, with TRBD1 matching over 9 bases. The CDR3 is 15 residues long. CDR1 is SSHAT, CDR2 FNYEAQ, per germline (reference sequence). This CDR3 reads CASSLVGTGQETQYF. The DNA of the CDR3 is TGTGCTAGCAGCTTAGTTGGGACAGGGCAAGAGACCCAGTACTTC.

The count of this clone is one. The V call is TRBV3-1 (or the pseudogene TRBV3-2), the J call TRBJ2-3; 10 bases fit TRBD1. This CDR3 is 16 amino acids long. After removal of 4 bases from V and 3 bases from J, the junction contained 7 bases not matched to a gene. The germline gives CDR1 LGHDT, CDR2 YNNKEL (reference sequence). The chain's CDR3 is CASSLRTGGGTDTQYF. The CDR3 bases are TGTGCCAGCAGCCTCAGGACAGGGGGGGGGACAGATACGCAGTATTTT.

This clone was seen only once. The chain is built from TRBV29-1 and TRBJ2-7, with 11 bases lining up with TRBD1. J lost 5 bases, V lost 5 bases, and 11 bases had no gene match. CDR3 length equals 15 residues. Germline lookup yields CDR1 SQVTM and CDR2 ANQGSEA. The CDR3: CSVKTPGTGGHEQYF. In DNA form, the CDR3 reads TGCAGCGTTAAGACGCCCGGGACAGGGGGTCACGAGCAGTACTTC.

This chain connects TRBV15 to TRBJ2-2; D is uncertain. Germline values: CDR1 LNHNV, CDR2 YYDKDF (reference sequence). Trimming pared 1 base from V and 0 bases from J, leaving 6 bases between. This CDR3 has 15 amino acids. The CDR3 reads CATSRGQTNTGELFF. Here the CDR3 DNA reads TGTGCCACCAGCAGAGGGCAGACGAACACCGGGGAGCTGTTTTTT.

V is TRBV7-6 and J is TRBJ2-2; TRBD1 might be the D (5 bases). The CDR3 is 15 residues long. Germline CDR1 and CDR2: SGHVS and FNYEAQ. The V and J ends lost 2 bases and 0 bases respectively, with 7 bases between them. The CDR3 bases are TGTGCCAGCAGCTTAACCAGGGCGAACACCGGGGAGCTGTTTTTT. As protein: CASSLTRANTGELFF.

This rearrangement joins TRBV12-3 or TRBV12-4 to TRBJ1-2; tentative D call: TRBD1 (5 bases). This CDR3 is 11 amino acids long. V gave up 7 bases and J gave up 7 bases, with 10 bases separating them. The CDR3 coding sequence is TGTGCCAGCACTAGGGGAGGTGGCTACACCTTC. Its translation: CASTRGGGYTF.

The V call is TRBV7-6, the J call TRBJ1-2; TRBD1 aligns across 10 bases. J was trimmed by 0 bases and V by 1 base; bases with no gene match: 8. Germline-derived CDR1 and CDR2 are SGHVS and FNYEAQ. This CDR3 is built from 18 residues. The CDR3 is CASSLGPRGQGTNYGYTF. The CDR3 nucleotides are TGTGCCAGCAGCTTAGGTCCGAGGGGACAGGGGACTAACTATGGCTACACCTTC.

This chain joins TRBV5-1 and TRBJ1-1; a weak D match, TRBD1 (5 bases). Looked up from germline, CDR1 is SGHRS and CDR2 is YFSETQ. V gave up 5 bases and J gave up 4 bases, with 21 bases separating them. The CDR3 loop spans 16 amino acids. CDR3 sequence reads: CASSPVGGGRSTEAFF. Written as DNA, the CDR3 is TGCGCCAGCAGTCCCGTGGGGGGGGGAAGGAGCACTGAAGCTTTCTTT.

The chain employs TRBV5-6 and TRBJ2-2; no clear D gene. The germline V gene encodes CDR1 SGHDT and CDR2 YYEEEE. The CDR3 consists of 14 residues. The V end was cut by 0 bases, the J end by 2 bases, with 5 bases between. CDR3 region: CASSLGANTGELFF. In nucleotides, the CDR3 is TGTGCCAGCAGCTTGGGCGCAAACACCGGGGAGCTGTTTTTT.

A remark on this clone: Other DNA sequences within the sample encode an identical CDR3. The gene calls are TRBV7-8 and TRBJ2-3; 9 nucleotides match TRBD2. The CDR3 covers 15 residues. Trimming removed 5 bases from V and 2 bases from J; junction bases left unmatched: 5. Germline loops: CDR1 SGHVS, CDR2 FQNEAQ. CDR3 sequence: CASSPRTSDTDTQYF. The CDR3 DNA follows: TGTGCCAGCAGCCCGAGGACTAGCGACACAGATACGCAGTATTTT.

The CDR3 DNA reads TGCGCCAGCAGCCTTTGGACAGCTTCCTACGAGCAGTACTTC. Protein: CASSLWTASYEQYF. J is TRBJ2-7 and V is TRBV5-1, with D perhaps matching TRBD1 (6 bases). V lost 4 bases to trimming and J lost 1 base, with 12 bases between them. The CDR3 spans 14 residues. Germline V gene data show CDR1 as SGHRS and CDR2 as YFSETQ.